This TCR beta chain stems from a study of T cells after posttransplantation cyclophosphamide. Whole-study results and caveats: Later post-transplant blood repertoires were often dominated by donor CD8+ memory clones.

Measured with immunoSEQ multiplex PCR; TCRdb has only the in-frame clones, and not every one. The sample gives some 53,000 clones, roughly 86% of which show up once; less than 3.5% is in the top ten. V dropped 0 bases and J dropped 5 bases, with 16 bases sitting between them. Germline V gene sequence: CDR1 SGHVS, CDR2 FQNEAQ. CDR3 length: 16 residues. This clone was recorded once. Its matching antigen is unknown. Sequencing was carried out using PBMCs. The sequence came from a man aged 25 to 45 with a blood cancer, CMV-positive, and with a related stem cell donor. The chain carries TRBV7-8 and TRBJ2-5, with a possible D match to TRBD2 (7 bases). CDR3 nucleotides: TGTGCCAGCAGCTTAGCTGGGAGGGGGATTGGGGAGACCCAGTACTTC. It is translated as CASSLAGRGIGETQYF.